This T cell receptor (beta chain) was found in a study of blood T cell repertoires in COVID-19. Sequenced by immunoSEQ multiplex PCR; TCRdb stores in-frame clones only, minus some. The data show 300,000 or so clones, more than 85% seen once. Trimming removed 5 bases from V and 3 bases from J, with 10 bases in between. Germline lookup yields CDR1 SGHVS and CDR2 FQNEAQ. The CDR3 sequence is 13 residues long. Sequenced material: peripheral blood. The V call is TRBV7-8, the J call TRBJ1-1; D possibly corresponds to TRBD1 (5 bases). The clonotype was recovered from a woman in her twenties or thirties with COVID-19, enrolled during active disease. CDR3 sequence: CASSRRGDTEAFF. In DNA, the CDR3 is TGTGCCAGCAGCCGCCGGGGGGACACTGAAGCTTTCTTT.